Following are 17 T cell receptor beta chains from one sample sequenced in a study of tumor and adjacent non-tumor tissue in lung cancer (dated by TCRdb to 2017 to 2018). RNA was isolated from bulk, unsorted tissue, and RNA quality was assessed with a NanoDrop ND-1000 and an Agilent 2100. Libraries were constructed by multiplex PCR. The data were produced on an Illumina HiSeq 2500. TCRbeta libraries were constructed through three rounds of nested PCR with primers (Table S4) according to protocols modified from ARM-PCR. The raw public data were reprocessed by TCRdb itself: fastp quality trimming at Q25, MiXCR clonotype calling, in-frame beta chains only. Each CDR3 protein gets just one entry, which takes the most common genes and DNA from the rows behind it. The sample yields about 80,000 distinct CDR3 sequences; around 65% were counted once. The ten largest clones represent around an eighth of the sample.

The sequenced sample consisted of lung tumor tissue. Every receptor here comes from a woman aged 70 to 79 with non-small cell lung cancer.

With respect to this clonotype: Mismatch with germline at one junction end may stem from a read error. This chain links TRBV28 with TRBJ2-1; no clear D gene. Germline V gene lookup returns CDR1 MDHEN and CDR2 SYDVKM. The CDR3 sequence is 15 residues long. In nucleotides, the CDR3 is TGTACCAGCAGTTTGGTAGGATTTGCCTACAATGAGCAGTTCTTC. It specifies CTSSLVGFAYNEQFF.

As concerns this clonotype: At one end, the junction sequence differs from germline, possibly due to a read error. The chain carries TRBV4-1 and TRBJ1-2; D remains unclear. Germline assignment: CDR1 MGHRA and CDR2 YSYEKL. This CDR3 has 17 residues. CDR3 region: CACSRGAAFFRYYGYTF. The CDR3 bases are TGCGCCTGCAGCCGAGGTGCCGCATTTTTTAGGTACTATGGCTACACCTTC.

Points on this clonotype: The junction shows a germline mismatch at one end, possibly a read error. This sequence joins TRBV11-3 and TRBJ2-1, with 11 bases fitting TRBD1. Germline values: CDR1 SGHNT, CDR2 YENEEA. The CDR3 is made up of 18 amino acids. For the CDR3, the DNA is TGTGCCAGCAGCCACGGGACAGGGGGGTTAGCGAGGGGGAATGAGCGGTTCTTC. As protein: CASSHGTGGLARGNERFF.

This clonotype appeared a single time. The V gene is TRBV28, the J gene TRBJ1-2, with TRBD1 as a possible D gene (6 bases). V was pared by 1 base and J by 8 bases, with 20 bases between. The germline V gene encodes CDR1 MDHEN and CDR2 SYDVKM. The CDR3 is made up of 16 amino acids. The DNA for the CDR3 is TGTGCCAGCAGTTTATTCGGGACATGGGTGGTGCGAGGCTACACCTTC. Its translation: CASSLFGTWVVRGYTF.

A note on this clonotype: It is likely a read error, because the conserved phenylalanine at the end of the CDR3 is missing. This sequence joins TRBV6-5 and TRBJ2-5; 7 nucleotides match TRBD2. Germline V CDR1 and CDR2: MNHEY, SVGAGI. This CDR3 comprises 16 residues. CDR3 nucleotide sequence: TGTGCCAGCATTTACTCGCTTGGGGAGGGGAAAGAGACCCAGTACCTC. This encodes CASIYSLGEGKETQYL.

To note about this clonotype: Compared with germline, one end of the junction differs, possibly owing to a read error. The chain employs TRBV30 and TRBJ1-2, with unresolved D. CDR3 length: 12 residues. Germline CDR1 reads GTSNPN; CDR2 reads SVGIG (reference sequence). CDR3 DNA sequence: TGTGCCTGCACCGACATAAGGCTCTACTACGCCTTC. As protein: CACTDIRLYYAF.

A note on this clonotype: The junction differs from germline at one of its ends, possibly a read error. V usage is TRBV5-4 and J usage is TRBJ2-5; D is undetermined. The CDR3 spans 12 residues. The germline V gene encodes CDR1 SGHNT and CDR2 YYREEE (reference sequence). CDR3 loop: CGSRTAQETQYF. The CDR3 DNA follows: TGTGGCAGCAGAACAGCTCAAGAGACCCAGTACTTC.

For this clonotype: Here the CDR3 omits its conserved ending phenylalanine or tryptophan, so a read error is the likely source. The chain links TRBV29-1 to TRBJ1-1; a weak D match, TRBD1 (5 bases). Germline CDR1 reads SQVTM; CDR2 reads ANQGSEA. The CDR3 sequence is 13 residues long. In DNA form, the CDR3 reads TGCAACGTTGACAGACACCTTTTCACTGAAGCTTTCCTT. This encodes CNVDRHLFTEAFL.

This clonotype was detected only once. The chain joins TRBV11-1 to TRBJ2-5; D might be TRBD1 or TRBD2, each matching 5 bases. V lost 11 bases and J 1 base, leaving 17 bases between the germline ends. The CDR3 is 14 amino acids. Germline assignment: CDR1 SGHAT and CDR2 FQDESV (reference sequence). This CDR3 is CAGGTYGGQETQYF. CDR3 nucleotides: TGTGCCGGCGGCACTTATGGGGGCCAAGAGACCCAGTACTTC.

A remark on this clonotype: Since a much larger clone is just one base distant, this may be a read error. Since no conserved phenylalanine or tryptophan closes the CDR3, a read error is the likely cause. The chain couples TRBV28 to TRBJ2-7; tentative D call: TRBD2 (6 bases). Per germline, CDR1 MDHEN and CDR2 SYDVKM. V dropped 3 bases and J dropped 3 bases, with 9 bases sitting between them. The CDR3 runs 13 residues. The CDR3: CASSFGSGYEQYL. DNA for the CDR3: TGTGCCAGCAGTTTTGGTAGCGGCTACGAGCAGTACCTC.

The chain has TRBV24-1 and TRBJ2-3; TRBD2 aligns across 7 bases. The CDR3 runs 20 residues. V gave up 2 bases and J gave up 0 bases; unmatched junction bases: 16. Germline V CDR1 and CDR2: KGHDR, SFDVKD. DNA for the CDR3: TGTGCCACCAGTGATTGGAACCCACTGGCTGGCGGGAGAAGCACAGATACGCAGTATTTT. Residues: CATSDWNPLAGGRSTDTQYF.

This clonotype was found once. Compared with germline, one end of the junction differs, possibly owing to a read error. This rearrangement joins TRBV6-1 to TRBJ1-5; D gene uncertain. CDR3 length equals 16 residues. CDR1 is MNHNS, CDR2 SASEGT, per germline. This CDR3 is CASNESSTRADQPQHF. For the CDR3, the DNA is TGTGCCAGCAATGAATCCAGTACAAGGGCGGATCAGCCCCAGCATTTT.

This clonotype was seen more than once but under ten times. The chain recombines TRBV30 with TRBJ2-2; D possibly matches TRBD1 or TRBD2 (6 bases each). This CDR3 comprises 14 residues. CDR1 and CDR2 (germline): GTSNPN, SVGIG (reference sequence). V was trimmed by 4 bases and J by 5 bases, leaving 14 bases between them. The CDR3: CAWTGGTSTGELFF. The CDR3 DNA follows: TGTGCCTGGACCGGCGGGACATCTACCGGGGAGCTGTTTTTT.

The rearrangement joins TRBV6-5 to TRBJ2-2; D not certain. Germline CDR1 and CDR2: MNHEY and SVGAGI. V gave up 10 bases and J gave up 6 bases, with 15 bases separating them. The CDR3 runs 13 residues. The CDR3 sequence: CANTNDLAGELFF. The CDR3 DNA reads TGTGCCAACACCAACGACTTAGCCGGGGAGCTGTTTTTT.

Turning to this clonotype: Lacking the conserved final phenylalanine or tryptophan, this CDR3 likely reflects a read error. V is TRBV29-1 and J is TRBJ2-7; the D gene is possibly TRBD1 (5 bases). Trimming took off 6 bases at V and 4 bases at J, with 19 bases between the two ends. The CDR3 spans 14 residues. Germline V gene data show CDR1 as SQVTM and CDR2 as ANQGSEA. CDR3 loop: CSVRNTTGYYEQYS. CDR3 DNA sequence: TGCAGCGTCCGTAATACCACAGGATATTACGAGCAGTACTCC.

The chain is built from TRBV6-1 and TRBJ2-7, with D maybe TRBD1 (5 bases). CDR1 and CDR2 from the germline V gene are MNHNS and SASEGT. The CDR3 runs to 13 residues. Trimming took off 5 bases at V and 4 bases at J, with 12 bases between the two ends. The CDR3 is CASSRTSSYEQYF. The CDR3 DNA is TGTGCCAGCAGTCGGACATCATCATACGAGCAGTACTTC.

The chain is built from TRBV20-1 and TRBJ1-3, with 7 bases fitting TRBD1. With 7 bases clipped from V and 0 bases from J, the junction kept 6 bases outside the gene matches. The CDR3 extends over 14 amino acids. Germline assignment: CDR1 DFQATT and CDR2 SNEGSKA (reference sequence). The CDR3 sequence is CSGLAGGSGNTIYF. Here the CDR3 DNA reads TGCAGTGGCCTTGCAGGGGGCTCTGGAAACACCATATATTTT.